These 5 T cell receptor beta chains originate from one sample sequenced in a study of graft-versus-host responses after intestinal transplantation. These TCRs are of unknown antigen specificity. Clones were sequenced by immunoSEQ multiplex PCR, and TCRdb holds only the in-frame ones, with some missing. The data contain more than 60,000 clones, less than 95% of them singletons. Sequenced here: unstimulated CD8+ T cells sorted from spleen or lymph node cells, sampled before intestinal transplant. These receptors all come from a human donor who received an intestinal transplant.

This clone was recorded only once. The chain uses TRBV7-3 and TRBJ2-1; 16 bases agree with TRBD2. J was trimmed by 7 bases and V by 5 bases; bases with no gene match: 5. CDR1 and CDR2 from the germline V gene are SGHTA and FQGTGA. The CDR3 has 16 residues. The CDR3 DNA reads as TGTGCCAGCAGCCCCGGGACTAGCGGGGGGGGTAATGAGCAGTTCTTC. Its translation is CASSPGTSGGGNEQFF. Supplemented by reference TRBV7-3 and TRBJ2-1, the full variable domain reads GAGVSQTPSNKVTEKGKYVELRCDPISGHTALYWYRQSLGQGPEFLIYFQGTGAADDSGLPNDRFFAVRPEGSVSTLKIQRTERGDSAVYLCASSPGTSGGGNEQFFGPGTRLTVL.

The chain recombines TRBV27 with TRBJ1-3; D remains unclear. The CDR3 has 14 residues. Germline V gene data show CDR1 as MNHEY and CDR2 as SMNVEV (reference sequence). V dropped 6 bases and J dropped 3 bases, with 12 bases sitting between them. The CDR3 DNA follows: TGTGCCAGCAGCCCCCACCCGAGTGGAAACACCATATATTTT. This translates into CASSPHPSGNTIYF.

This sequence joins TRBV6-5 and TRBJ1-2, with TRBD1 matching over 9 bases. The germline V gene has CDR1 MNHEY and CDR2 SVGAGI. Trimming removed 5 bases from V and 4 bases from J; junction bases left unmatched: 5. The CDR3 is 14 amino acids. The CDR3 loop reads CASSPTGGVYGYTF. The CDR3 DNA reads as TGTGCCAGCAGTCCCACAGGGGGCGTCTATGGCTACACCTTC.

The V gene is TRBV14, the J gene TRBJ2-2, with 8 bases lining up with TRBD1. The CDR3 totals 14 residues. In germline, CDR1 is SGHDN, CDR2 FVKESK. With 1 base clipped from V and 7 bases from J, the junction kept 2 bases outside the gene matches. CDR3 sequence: CASSQGRGHGELFF. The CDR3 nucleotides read TGTGCCAGCAGCCAAGGCAGGGGGCACGGGGAGCTGTTTTTT.

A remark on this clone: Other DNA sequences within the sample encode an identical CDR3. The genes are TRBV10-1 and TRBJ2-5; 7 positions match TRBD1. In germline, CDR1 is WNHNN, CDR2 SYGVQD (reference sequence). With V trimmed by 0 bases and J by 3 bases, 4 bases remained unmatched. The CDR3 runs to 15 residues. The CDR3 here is CASSESLDREETQYF. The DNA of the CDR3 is TGCGCCAGCAGTGAGTCTTTAGACAGGGAAGAGACCCAGTACTTC.